This T cell receptor beta chain was captured in a study of OX40 agonist ivuxolimab in advanced cancers. Study as a whole: Dose-escalation subjects each had hepatocellular carcinoma, melanoma, renal cell or head and neck cancer.

This clone was detected only once. The target antigen is unknown. The sampling schedule covered blood at baseline, cycle 4 day 1, and cycle 7 day 1. Per germline, CDR1 SGHRS and CDR2 YFSETQ. The CDR3 spans 15 residues. J lost 2 bases, V lost 4 bases, and 9 bases had no gene match. Study observations and caveats: The 0.1-3.0 mg/kg partial responders had among the lowest clonal expansion.

The method was immunoSEQ multiplex PCR; TCRdb's version includes in-frame clones alone and lacks a portion of them. Found here are roughly 73,000 clones, around nine tenths of them singletons; the top ten hold over 2.5%. The material sequenced was CD4+ or CD8+ T cells sorted from blood, taken in a trial of the OX40 agonist ivuxolimab. The rearrangement uses TRBV5-1 and TRBJ2-7, with TRBD2 matching over 7 bases. The TCR sequence derives from an adult with an advanced solid tumor such as melanoma, head and neck, liver or kidney cancer. In nucleotides, the CDR3 is TGCGCCAGCAGCGTAGGGAGGGTAGTGACCTACGAGCAGTACTTC. It encodes CASSVGRVVTYEQYF.